Each of the 30 T cell receptor beta chains below was sequenced from the same sample in a study of T cell responses to AZD1222 COVID-19 vaccine. Assay: immunoSEQ multiplex PCR; the TCRdb copy retains only in-frame clones and omits some. The sample lists roughly 120,000 clones; less than 90% were seen once. The specimen comprised peripheral blood, sampled on day 0 of AZD1222 vaccination. These receptors all stem from an adult in good health.

The rearrangement joins TRBV5-1 to TRBJ2-7, with D possibly matching TRBD1 (5 bases). The CDR3 runs to 14 residues. The germline V and J ends were trimmed by 0 bases and 2 bases, with 9 bases remaining between them. CDR1 SGHRS and CDR2 YFSETQ come from the germline V gene. The CDR3 reads CASSLATGPYEQYF. The CDR3 DNA is TGCGCCAGCAGCTTGGCAACAGGCCCCTACGAGCAGTACTTC.

This chain links TRBV6-5 with TRBJ2-5, with D perhaps matching TRBD2 (5 bases). CDR1 MNHEY and CDR2 SVGAGI come from the germline V gene. The CDR3 has 13 residues. V lost 7 bases and J lost 5, with 14 bases in between. Written as DNA, the CDR3 is TGTGCCAGCATCCCTAGTGGGGAGGAGACCCAGTACTTC. It encodes CASIPSGEETQYF.

The chain recombines TRBV5-4 with TRBJ2-7, with 10 bases aligning to TRBD2. The V gene end was trimmed by 4 bases and the J gene end by 1 base; junction bases not matched to a gene: 8. The CDR3 contains 16 residues. The germline V gene encodes CDR1 SGHNT and CDR2 YYREEE (reference sequence). In DNA, the CDR3 is TGTGCCAGCAGCCGAACTAGCGGGATTGGGTCCTACGAGCAGTACTTC. Its protein product is CASSRTSGIGSYEQYF.

The V call is TRBV27, the J call TRBJ1-4; a weak D match, TRBD1 (5 bases). V lost 5 bases and J lost 1, with 14 bases in between. The V gene's germline CDR1 is MNHEY and CDR2 SMNVEV (reference sequence). CDR3 size: 16 residues. In nucleotides, the CDR3 is TGTGCCAGCAGTCCATCTATAGGGGAAACTAATGAAAAACTGTTTTTT. Its protein is CASSPSIGETNEKLFF.

The CDR3 is CAISEGRARSGYTF. In nucleotides, the CDR3 is TGTGCCATCAGTGAAGGTCGGGCAAGGTCGGGCTACACCTTC. The V and J genes are TRBV10-3 and TRBJ1-2, with no clear D. The CDR3 runs 14 residues. Germline V gene data show CDR1 as ENHRY and CDR2 as SYGVKD. The V end was cut by 3 bases, the J end by 8 bases, with 16 bases between.

Concerning this clone itself: An end of the junction does not agree with germline; a read error may underlie this. The chain joins TRBV7-7 to TRBJ2-1; 9 bases are a match to TRBD1. The germline V gene has CDR1 SSHAT and CDR2 FNYEAQ (reference sequence). The CDR3 sequence is 15 residues long. This CDR3 reads CASSPRTGAFNEQFF. The CDR3 DNA reads as TGTGCTAGCAGCCCTCGGACAGGGGCCTTCAATGAGCAGTTCTTC.

This clone was seen a few times. CDR3 in DNA: TGTGCCAGCGACCGGGACACCCTTAATTCACCCCTCCACTTT. As protein: CASDRDTLNSPLHF. This chain connects TRBV28 to TRBJ1-6, with D possibly matching TRBD1 (6 bases). V was clipped by 8 bases and J by 6 bases, with 14 bases between them. The germline gives CDR1 MDHEN, CDR2 SYDVKM. The CDR3 consists of 14 residues.

The chain uses TRBV3-1 (or the pseudogene TRBV3-2) and TRBJ1-1; no firm D call. Per the germline V gene, CDR1 is LGHDT and CDR2 is YNNKEL (reference sequence). The V end was cut by 1 base, the J end by 8 bases, with 8 bases between. This CDR3 comprises 12 residues. DNA for the CDR3: TGTGCCAGCAGCCAAGGCAGGTTGGAAGCTTTCTTT. Protein product: CASSQGRLEAFF.

The J gene is TRBJ2-7, the V gene TRBV10-3; perhaps D is TRBD1 or TRBD2 (6 bases each). CDR1 ENHRY and CDR2 SYGVKD come from the germline V gene. Trimming took off 2 bases at V and 4 bases at J, with 12 bases between the two ends. The CDR3 spans 14 residues. DNA of the CDR3: TGTGCCATCAGTGAGCGGGGGCCGGGGTACGAGCAGTACTTC. This translates into CAISERGPGYEQYF.

The CDR3 is CASSLGTGNNEKLFF. DNA of the CDR3: TGCGCCAGCAGCCTCGGGACAGGGAATAATGAAAAACTGTTTTTT. The V and J genes are TRBV4-3 and TRBJ1-4; 9 bases match TRBD1. Trimming cost V 4 bases and J 4 bases; bases outside gene matches: 4. CDR3 length: 15 amino acids. Per germline, CDR1 LGHNA and CDR2 YSLEER.

J is TRBJ1-4 and V is TRBV3-1 (or the pseudogene TRBV3-2); D possibly corresponds to TRBD1 (5 bases). Trimming removed 0 bases from V and 6 bases from J, with 17 bases in between. This CDR3 is 17 amino acids long. Germline lookup yields CDR1 LGHDT and CDR2 YNNKEL (reference sequence). The CDR3 spells CASSQESAGGAYEKLFF. The CDR3 coding sequence is TGTGCCAGCAGCCAAGAATCGGCAGGCGGGGCCTATGAAAAACTGTTTTTT.

V usage is TRBV19 and J usage is TRBJ1-2; 7 bases agree with TRBD1. This CDR3 is built from 13 residues. V lost 4 bases to trimming and J lost 6 bases; unmatched junction nucleotides: 5. Germline V CDR1 and CDR2: LNHDA, SQIVND (reference sequence). The CDR3 region is CASSNRGPNGYTF. The DNA of the CDR3 is TGTGCCAGTAGTAACAGGGGTCCAAATGGCTACACCTTC.

The genes are TRBV4-2 and TRBJ2-7, with 10 bases matching TRBD2. The J segment lost 4 bases and the V segment lost 1 base, leaving 4 bases of the junction unmatched. The CDR3 contains 15 residues. CDR1 LGHNA and CDR2 YNFKEQ come from the germline V gene. The CDR3 DNA sequence: TGTGCCAGCAGCCAAGGGACTAGCGGAGGTTACGAGCAGTACTTC. Amino acid sequence: CASSQGTSGGYEQYF.

This clone has just a few counts. The V gene is TRBV6-5, the J gene TRBJ1-6; 7 bases map to TRBD1. The CDR3 is made up of 14 amino acids. The V gene's germline CDR1 is MNHEY and CDR2 SVGAGI. V lost 7 bases to trimming and J lost 7 bases; unmatched junction nucleotides: 7. The CDR3 reads CASTQVTGNSPLHF. The CDR3 DNA sequence: TGTGCCAGCACCCAGGTGACAGGGAATTCACCCCTCCACTTT.

The chain combines TRBV19 with TRBJ2-3, with 8 bases that match TRBD1. Germline V gene data show CDR1 as LNHDA and CDR2 as SQIVND (reference sequence). This CDR3 has 15 residues. Trimming removed 5 bases from V and 6 bases from J; junction bases left unmatched: 10. The CDR3 coding sequence is TGTGCCAGTAGTGGGGCGGGACAGGTGATCGATACGCAGTATTTT. Translating it yields CASSGAGQVIDTQYF.

This clone occurred once. The J gene is TRBJ1-2, the V gene TRBV19; no definite D call. Germline assignment: CDR1 LNHDA and CDR2 SQIVND (reference sequence). The CDR3 is 13 amino acids. Trimming pared 1 base from V and 6 bases from J, leaving 9 bases between. The CDR3 protein is CASSIVRGNGYTF. In DNA, the CDR3 is TGTGCCAGTAGTATAGTGCGCGGGAATGGCTACACCTTC.

The V call is TRBV6-5, the J call TRBJ2-7, with D possibly being TRBD2 (5 bases). CDR3 length equals 13 residues. Trimming removed 2 bases from V and 2 bases from J, with 7 bases in between. Germline V gene data show CDR1 as MNHEY and CDR2 as SVGAGI. CDR3 protein: CASSYAGTYEQYF. Written as DNA, the CDR3 is TGTGCCAGCAGTTACGCGGGTACCTACGAGCAGTACTTC.

V gene TRBV18 combines with J gene TRBJ1-4; perhaps TRBD1 as D (6 bases). Germline CDR1 is KGHSH and CDR2 is LQKENI. The ends were cut back, 1 base at V and 3 bases at J, with 15 bases in the middle. This CDR3 has 17 residues. CDR3: CASSPQRTGRPNEKLFF. DNA of the CDR3: TGTGCCAGCTCACCACAACGCACAGGGAGGCCTAATGAAAAACTGTTTTTT.

This clone was observed once. The chain combines TRBV15 with TRBJ1-2; D ambiguous. Trimming removed 0 bases at V and 3 bases at J, with 14 bases between. This CDR3 has 16 amino acids. CDR1 is LNHNV, CDR2 YYDKDF, per germline (reference sequence). The CDR3 here is CATSRDRPSRDYGYTF. For the CDR3, the DNA is TGTGCCACCAGCAGAGATAGGCCCTCACGGGACTATGGCTACACCTTC. The whole variable domain, filled in from reference TRBV15 and TRBJ1-2, reads DAMVIQNPRYQVTQFGKPVTLSCSQTLNHNVMYWYQQKSSQAPKLLFHYYDKDFNNEADTPDNFQSRRPNTSFCFLDIRSPGLGDTAMYLCATSRDRPSRDYGYTFGSGTRLTVV.

This rearrangement joins TRBV7-9 to TRBJ2-3; D might be TRBD2 (5 bases). Germline CDR1 and CDR2: SEHNR and FQNEAQ (reference sequence). This CDR3 comprises 16 residues. Deletions cut 0 bases from V and 6 bases from J, with 16 bases between. CDR3 loop: CASSLAQRITRDTQYF. In nucleotides, the CDR3 is TGTGCCAGCAGCTTAGCGCAGAGGATAACTAGGGATACGCAGTATTTT.

The chain carries TRBV19 and TRBJ2-7; D uncertain. The CDR3 totals 15 residues. The ends were cut back, 3 bases at V and 0 bases at J, with 12 bases in the middle. Germline assignment: CDR1 LNHDA and CDR2 SQIVND (reference sequence). CDR3 loop: CASSIMTRVSYEQYF. The DNA of the CDR3 is TGTGCCAGTAGTATCATGACGCGAGTCTCCTACGAGCAGTACTTC.

This chain joins TRBV28 and TRBJ1-5, with a weak D call TRBD1 (6 bases). The CDR3 is made up of 14 amino acids. CDR1 and CDR2 (germline): MDHEN, SYDVKM. The V end was cut by 6 bases, the J end by 4 bases, with 13 bases between. The CDR3 reads CASRGQPTNQPQHF. The CDR3 DNA reads TGTGCCAGCAGGGGACAACCGACAAATCAGCCCCAGCATTTT.

This clone was found once. The chain links TRBV10-3 to TRBJ1-1; D possibly corresponds to TRBD1 (5 bases). Germline CDR1 is ENHRY and CDR2 is SYGVKD. The length of the CDR3 is 13 residues. V was pared by 4 bases and J by 7 bases, with 13 bases between. In nucleotides, the CDR3 is TGTGCCATCAGTGTAAACCGGGACTATGAAGCTTTCTTT. Protein sequence: CAISVNRDYEAFF.

The table lists this clone with a count of one. The chain couples TRBV29-1 to TRBJ2-5; TRBD2 aligns across 8 bases. With 7 bases clipped from V and 1 base from J, the junction kept 5 bases outside the gene matches. The CDR3 is 13 amino acids. CDR1 SQVTM and CDR2 ANQGSEA come from the germline V gene. CDR3 nucleotide sequence: TGCAGCGCTTTACTAGCGGCCCAAGAGACCCAGTACTTC. As protein: CSALLAAQETQYF. Using reference TRBV29-1 and TRBJ2-5 for the parts outside the CDR3, the full variable domain is SAVISQKPSRDICQRGTSLTIQCQVDSQVTMMFWYRQQPGQSLTLIATANQGSEATYESGFVIDKFPISRPNLTFSTLTVSNMSPEDSSIYLCSALLAAQETQYFGPGTRLLVL.

CDR3 DNA: TGTGCCAGCAGCCGCTATGGGGAGCAGTACTTC. Translating it yields CASSRYGEQYF. This chain connects TRBV7-8 to TRBJ2-7, with D hard to call. V dropped 5 bases and J dropped 7 bases, with 9 bases sitting between them. Germline V gives CDR1 SGHVS, CDR2 FQNEAQ. The CDR3 runs to 11 residues.

This chain connects TRBV10-3 to TRBJ1-2, with a weak D call TRBD1 (6 bases). In germline, CDR1 is ENHRY, CDR2 SYGVKD. This CDR3 region has 16 residues. V gave up 4 bases and J gave up 1 base, with 16 bases separating them. CDR3 protein: CAISVLPGQNNYGYTF. The DNA for the CDR3 is TGTGCCATCAGTGTCTTGCCGGGACAAAATAACTATGGCTACACCTTC.

This chain connects TRBV11-2 to TRBJ2-7; 7 positions match TRBD1. CDR3 length equals 13 residues. Germline CDR1 is SGHAT and CDR2 is FQNNGV. The ends lost 5 bases at V and 5 bases at J; junction bases unmatched: 6. Here the CDR3 reads CASSPTGQNEQYF. In nucleotides, the CDR3 is TGTGCCAGCAGCCCTACGGGACAGAACGAGCAGTACTTC.

The genes are TRBV7-3 and TRBJ2-6, with unresolved D. This CDR3 comprises 16 residues. Trimming took off 4 bases at V and 4 bases at J, with 14 bases between the two ends. Germline V lookup: CDR1 SGHTA, CDR2 FQGTGA. The CDR3 spells CASSYLRVSGANVLTF. As DNA, the CDR3 is TGTGCCAGCAGCTACCTTCGGGTTTCGGGGGCCAACGTCCTGACTTTC.

For the CDR3, the DNA is TGTGCCACCAGTGATTTGGGGCAGCTGAACACTGAAGCTTTCTTT. It specifies CATSDLGQLNTEAFF. The chain joins TRBV24-1 to TRBJ1-1; the D is unclear. This CDR3 comprises 15 residues. The V end lost 0 bases, the J end lost 0 bases, and 7 bases lay between the germline ends. The germline CDR1 and CDR2 sequences are KGHDR and SFDVKD.

This clone was detected once. This chain uses TRBV6-5 with TRBJ2-7; tentative D call: TRBD2 (5 bases). The V gene's germline CDR1 is MNHEY and CDR2 SVGAGI. The length of the CDR3 is 14 residues. V lost 7 bases and J 4 bases, leaving 17 bases between the germline ends. The CDR3 DNA reads TGTGCCAGCACTTTGGTCGAGGGCTGGTACGAGCAGTACTTC. It codes for CASTLVEGWYEQYF.